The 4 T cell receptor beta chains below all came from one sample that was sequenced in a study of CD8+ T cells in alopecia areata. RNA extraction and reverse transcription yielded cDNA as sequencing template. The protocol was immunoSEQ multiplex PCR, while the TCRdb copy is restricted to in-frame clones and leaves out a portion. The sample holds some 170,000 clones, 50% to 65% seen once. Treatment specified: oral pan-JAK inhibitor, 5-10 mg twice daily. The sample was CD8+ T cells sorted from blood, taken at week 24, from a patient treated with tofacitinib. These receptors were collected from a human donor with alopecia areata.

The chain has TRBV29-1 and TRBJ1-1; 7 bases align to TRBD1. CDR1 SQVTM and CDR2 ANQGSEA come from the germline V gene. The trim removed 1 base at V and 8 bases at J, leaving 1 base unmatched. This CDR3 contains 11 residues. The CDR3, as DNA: TGCAGCGTTGAAGGGGACAGAGAAGCTTTCTTT. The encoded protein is CSVEGDREAFF.

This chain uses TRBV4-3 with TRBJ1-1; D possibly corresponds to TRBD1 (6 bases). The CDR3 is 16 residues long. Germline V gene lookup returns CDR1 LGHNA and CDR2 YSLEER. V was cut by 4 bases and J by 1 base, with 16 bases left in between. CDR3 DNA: TGCGCCAGCAGCCCAGGTTGGCGGACAGAGAACACTGAAGCTTTCTTT. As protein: CASSPGWRTENTEAFF.

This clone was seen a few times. This chain's CDR3 is CASSQNYEQYF. Here the CDR3 DNA reads TGTGCCAGCAGCCAAAACTACGAGCAGTACTTC. This chain joins TRBV14 and TRBJ2-7; D not resolved. CDR1 SGHDN and CDR2 FVKESK come from the germline V gene. The V end lost 2 bases, the J end lost 3 bases, and 2 bases lay between the germline ends. This CDR3 spans 11 amino acids.

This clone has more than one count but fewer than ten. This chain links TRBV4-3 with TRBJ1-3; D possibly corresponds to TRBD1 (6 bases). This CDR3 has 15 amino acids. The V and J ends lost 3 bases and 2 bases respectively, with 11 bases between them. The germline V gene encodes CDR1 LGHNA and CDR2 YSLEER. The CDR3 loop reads CASSQLDRAGNTIYF. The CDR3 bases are TGCGCCAGCAGCCAGTTGGACAGAGCTGGAAACACCATATATTTT.